The rows below give T cell receptor beta chains drawn from one sample of a study of T-cell memory formation after mild COVID-19. From the 5' RACE reads, TCRdb called clonotypes with MiXCR, one entry per CDR3 protein. The table includes roughly 320,000 distinct CDR3 sequences, around 28% detected once. The source material was PBMCs or a T cell subset sorted from them (not recorded which). The origin of the receptors is an adult woman who had mild COVID-19 (a few samples of this study predate the infection). Cell type and time point are not known. CDR3s include the opening cysteine and the closing phenylalanine or tryptophan. Fields, in order: V gene, clone size, D gene, J gene, CDR3 protein, CDR3 DNA. D genes are given only for firm matches. The size entry is marked missing in some rows and otherwise reads once, few, many or a size class.

V: TRBV7-2
size: few
D: .
J: TRBJ2-7
CDR3: CASSYGTQLGEQYF
DNA: TGTGCCAGCAGCTACGGGACCCAACTAGGCGAGCAGTACTTC

V: TRBV11-2
size: .
D: .
J: TRBJ1-4
CDR3: CASSLYRGSEKLFF
DNA: TGTGCCAGCAGCTTATACAGAGGGAGTGAAAAACTGTTTTTT

V: TRBV25-1
size: few
D: TRBD1
J: TRBJ2-5
CDR3: CASSEQRTGGWETQYF
DNA: TGTGCCAGCAGTGAGCAGAGGACAGGGGGCTGGGAGACCCAGTACTTC

V: TRBV7-9
size: few
D: .
J: TRBJ2-1
CDR3: CASSPLNNEQFF
DNA: TGTGCCAGCAGCCCACTCAACAATGAGCAGTTCTTC

V: TRBV7-6
size: few
D: .
J: TRBJ2-1
CDR3: CASSPSGGSLYNEQFF
DNA: TGTGCCAGCAGCCCTAGTGGAGGGTCCCTCTACAATGAGCAGTTCTTC

V: TRBV5-4
size: few
D: .
J: TRBJ1-1
CDR3: CASSYWTVNTEAFF
DNA: TGTGCCAGCAGCTATTGGACGGTGAACACTGAAGCTTTCTTT

V: TRBV6-2/TRBV6-3
size: .
D: TRBD2
J: TRBJ2-7
CDR3: CASSYPSGHEQYF
DNA: TGTGCCAGCAGTTATCCTAGCGGGCACGAGCAGTACTTC

V: TRBV4-3
size: .
D: TRBD2
J: TRBJ2-1
CDR3: CASSQTRTSAFNEQFF
DNA: TGCGCCAGCAGCCAGACCCGGACTAGCGCGTTCAATGAGCAGTTCTTC

V: TRBV12-3/TRBV12-4
size: few
D: TRBD1
J: TRBJ1-1
CDR3: CASSQGAEAFF
DNA: TGTGCCAGCAGTCAGGGGGCTGAAGCTTTCTTT

V: TRBV20-1
size: .
D: TRBD2
J: TRBJ2-2
CDR3: CSAPHSGTNTGELFF
DNA: TGCAGTGCTCCGCATAGCGGGACTAACACCGGGGAGCTGTTTTTT

V: TRBV28
size: .
D: .
J: TRBJ1-1
CDR3: CASSLSRLGTEAFF
DNA: TGTGCCAGCAGTTTATCACGTCTAGGTACTGAAGCTTTCTTT

V: TRBV15
size: few
D: .
J: TRBJ2-3
CDR3: CATSSGIVIGASTDTQYF
DNA: TGTGCCACCAGCAGTGGTATTGTTATCGGGGCAAGTACAGATACGCAGTATTTT

V: TRBV7-2
size: once
D: TRBD1
J: TRBJ2-7
CDR3: CASSTGTASSYEQYF
DNA: TGTGCCAGCAGCACAGGGACAGCGAGCTCCTACGAGCAGTACTTC

V: TRBV18
size: .
D: TRBD2
J: TRBJ2-7
CDR3: CASSVKVLAGGRYEQYF
DNA: TGTGCCAGCTCAGTAAAGGTTCTAGCGGGAGGCCGCTACGAGCAGTACTTC

V: TRBV12-3/TRBV12-4
size: once
D: .
J: TRBJ2-5
CDR3: CASSPSGTVGETQYF
DNA: TGTGCCAGCAGCCCCAGTGGTACGGTCGGAGAGACCCAGTACTTC

V: TRBV14
size: .
D: .
J: TRBJ2-3
CDR3: CASSPRVGSTDTQYF
DNA: TGTGCCAGCAGCCCCAGGGTCGGGTCCACAGATACGCAGTATTTT

V: TRBV6-6
size: few
D: .
J: TRBJ1-1
CDR3: CASSQQVSVNTEAFF
DNA: TGTGCCAGCAGCCAACAGGTGTCGGTGAACACTGAAGCTTTCTTT

V: TRBV5-1
size: few
D: .
J: TRBJ2-7
CDR3: CASSLVSLGSYEQYF
DNA: TGCGCCAGCAGCTTGGTTTCGTTGGGCAGCTACGAGCAGTACTTC